Included here is one T cell receptor beta chain sequence, with context. One junction end does not reproduce the germline sequence, and a read error may be involved. This study enrolled people aged 18 to 89 from around 26 US geographic areas. Before they entered the study, exposed participants had met a COVID-19 case within 2 weeks. Profiled with immunoSEQ multiplex PCR; TCRdb holds only in-frame clones, not every one. The sample contains about 180,000 clones, 60% to 80% of which appear only once. This sample was included in a study of blood T cell repertoires in COVID-19. CDR1 is MDHEN and CDR2 is SYDVKM in the germline V gene. CDR3 size: 11 residues.

V gene TRBV28 combines with J gene TRBJ2-7; TRBD1 matches 7 bases. This TCR was recovered from a man between 60 and 75 years old who had been exposed to COVID-19. The sequencing sample was made of PBMCs or T cells enriched from blood (not recorded which). CDR3 DNA: TGTGCCAGTGGGGGTCGGGGACAGAAAAGCTTC. Translating it yields CASGGRGQKSF.